These 28 T cell receptor beta chains share one sample of origin, sequenced in a study of vaccination and CD4 T cells after COVID-19. Documented treatment: approximately 11-day PBMC culture with coronavirus spike peptide pools or control peptides (ViraFEST assay). Sequenced with the Oncomine TCR Beta short-read assay was DNA taken from cultured CD4+ T cells. TCRdb itself ran the PCR reads through MiXCR, one entry per CDR3 protein. The repertoire holds about 15,000 distinct CDR3 sequences, with about 69% as singletons. The antigens these receptors bind are not known. Sequences were obtained from CD4+ T cells from blood, cultured in vitro. Source of these receptors: a human donor who had recovered from COVID-19.

The chain is built from TRBV14 and TRBJ2-1; 7 bases match TRBD2. In germline, CDR1 is SGHDN, CDR2 FVKESK. The CDR3 is 15 amino acids. The junction had 10 bases not matched to a gene; V was cut back by 1 base and J by 10 bases. In DNA, the CDR3 is TGTGCCAGCAGCCAAGCTGTGGGAGGGCCTTCGGAGCAGTTCTTC. Its protein is CASSQAVGGPSEQFF.

The CDR3 loop is CASRATGRGETQYF. The CDR3 DNA follows: TGTGCCAGTAGGGCGACAGGGAGGGGAGAGACCCAGTACTTC. The genes are TRBV19 and TRBJ2-5; D possibly uses TRBD1 or TRBD2 (7 bases each). V was shortened by 6 bases and J by 4 bases, with 15 bases between the two germline ends. This CDR3 contains 14 residues. Looked up from germline, CDR1 is LNHDA and CDR2 is SQIVND (reference sequence).

The table lists this clonotype with a few counts. The chain has TRBV15 and TRBJ2-2; no firm D call. Germline CDR1 and CDR2: LNHNV and YYDKDF (reference sequence). Trimming cost V 0 bases and J 3 bases, with 5 bases left between them. This CDR3 has 14 amino acids. DNA for the CDR3: TGTGCCACCAGCAGAGATCCCTACACCGGGGAGCTGTTTTTT. This sequence encodes CATSRDPYTGELFF. The whole variable domain, filled in from reference TRBV15 and TRBJ2-2, reads DAMVIQNPRYQVTQFGKPVTLSCSQTLNHNVMYWYQQKSSQAPKLLFHYYDKDFNNEADTPDNFQSRRPNTSFCFLDIRSPGLGDTAMYLCATSRDPYTGELFFGEGSRLTVL.

In its sample, this clonotype was seen once. V is TRBV7-2 and J is TRBJ1-2; D is ambiguous. V was shortened by 0 bases and J by 6 bases, with 2 bases between the two germline ends. The length of the CDR3 is 11 residues. Germline V gene sequence: CDR1 SGHTA, CDR2 FQGNSA. The CDR3 loop reads CASSLANGYTF. The CDR3 DNA is TGTGCCAGCAGCTTAGCTAATGGCTACACCTTC. The full variable domain, rest sourced from reference TRBV7-2 and TRBJ1-2, is GAGVSQSPSNKVTEKGKDVELRCDPISGHTALYWYRQSLGQGLEFLIYFQGNSAPDKSGLPSDRFSAERTGGSVSTLTIQRTQQEDSAVYLCASSLANGYTFGSGTRLTVV.

This clonotype was recorded a few times. CDR3 bases: TGTGCCACCAGCAGAGATCGGGGTAACTATGGCTACACCTTC. This sequence encodes CATSRDRGNYGYTF. The chain has TRBV15 and TRBJ1-2; unclear D gene. The CDR3 spans 14 residues. The V gene's germline CDR1 is LNHNV and CDR2 YYDKDF (reference sequence). Trimming took 0 bases from V and 1 from J, leaving 6 bases between them.

The CDR3 here is CASSPRWGGYEQYF. The CDR3 DNA reads TGTGCCAGCAGCCCCCGCTGGGGGGGCTACGAGCAGTACTTC. The chain has TRBV7-8 and TRBJ2-7, with 7 bases fitting TRBD2. The germline V gene has CDR1 SGHVS and CDR2 FQNEAQ. The CDR3 has 14 residues. Germline trimming cut 5 bases from V and 3 bases from J; bases unmatched to any gene: 7.

Here the CDR3 DNA reads TGTGCCAGCAGCTTATGGCCTCCGGGACAGGCGTTCAATCAGCCCCAGCATTTT. As protein: CASSLWPPGQAFNQPQHF. This rearrangement joins TRBV7-2 to TRBJ1-5; 8 bases fit TRBD1. The CDR3 has 18 amino acids. Germline assignment: CDR1 SGHTA and CDR2 FQGNSA. Trimming at V came to 2 bases and at J to 3 bases, leaving 12 bases not matched to a gene.

A few counts support this clonotype. This sequence joins TRBV6-2 or TRBV6-3 and TRBJ1-5, with TRBD1 matching over 7 bases. The CDR3 loop spans 13 amino acids. Germline CDR1 MNHEY, CDR2 SVGEGT. J gave up 6 bases and V 4 bases, and 3 bases lay outside the gene matches. The CDR3 DNA is TGTGCCAGCAGTTCCTCAGGGGGTCAGCCCCAGCATTTT. It specifies CASSSSGGQPQHF.

The chain recombines TRBV20-1 with TRBJ1-1; 10 bases line up with TRBD1. Germline V gene lookup returns CDR1 DFQATT and CDR2 SNEGSKA (reference sequence). The CDR3 contains 13 residues. V trimming: 5 bases; J trimming: 4 bases; junction bases outside the gene matches: 4. For the CDR3, the DNA is TGCAGTGCTTCTAGACAGGGGGCCACTGAAGCTTTCTTT. Translating gives CSASRQGATEAFF.

This rearrangement joins TRBV11-2 to TRBJ2-1; TRBD2 agrees at 13 bases. The CDR3 runs 20 residues. The germline gives CDR1 SGHAT, CDR2 FQNNGV. With V trimmed by 4 bases and J by 0 bases, 12 bases remained unmatched. The CDR3: CASSSLTGTSGILSYNEQFF. CDR3 DNA sequence: TGTGCCAGCAGCTCGCTAACCGGGACTAGCGGGATTCTCTCCTACAATGAGCAGTTCTTC.

This clonotype was seen more than once but under ten times. The J gene is TRBJ2-3, the V gene TRBV20-1; 8 nucleotides line up with TRBD2. From germline, CDR1 is DFQATT and CDR2 SNEGSKA (reference sequence). This CDR3 has 15 residues. V was pared by 0 bases and J by 2 bases, with 4 bases of the junction left unmatched. The DNA for the CDR3 is TGCAGTGCTAGAGAGTCGGGAGGGATCACAGATACGCAGTATTTT. Its protein is CSARESGGITDTQYF.

The J gene is TRBJ1-5, the V gene TRBV28; 9 bases line up with TRBD1. This CDR3 contains 15 residues. Germline lookup yields CDR1 MDHEN and CDR2 SYDVKM. V lost 5 bases, J lost 6 bases, and 8 bases stayed unmatched. The CDR3, as DNA: TGTGCCAGCAGTGTACCGGGACAGGGTTCTCAGCCCCAGCATTTT. It specifies CASSVPGQGSQPQHF.

The chain is built from TRBV7-8 and TRBJ1-6, with 8 positions matching TRBD1. Trimming removed 4 bases from V and 4 bases from J; junction bases left unmatched: 3. The CDR3 is made up of 15 amino acids. Germline V gives CDR1 SGHVS, CDR2 FQNEAQ. CDR3 in amino acids: CASSSDRAYNSPLHF. In nucleotides, the CDR3 is TGTGCCAGCAGCTCGGACAGGGCGTATAATTCACCCCTCCACTTT.

The chain employs TRBV7-9 and TRBJ1-1, with D uncertain. With 6 bases removed from V and 3 bases from J, the gap between germline ends came to 8 bases. CDR1 and CDR2 (germline): SEHNR, FQNEAQ (reference sequence). The CDR3 runs 12 residues. The CDR3 nucleotides are TGTGCCAGCAGAGTTCAAGACACTGAAGCTTTCTTT. It yields the protein CASRVQDTEAFF.

The V and J genes are TRBV11-3 and TRBJ1-5; 10 bases fit TRBD1. V lost 7 bases to trimming and J lost 2 bases; unmatched junction nucleotides: 14. CDR1 is SGHNT and CDR2 is YENEEA in the germline V gene. The CDR3 contains 18 residues. The CDR3: CASTKPGQGVVGNQPQHF. CDR3 DNA sequence: TGTGCCAGCACCAAACCCGGACAGGGGGTTGTAGGCAATCAGCCCCAGCATTTT.

This chain uses TRBV20-1 with TRBJ1-2, with 7 bases identical to TRBD1. This CDR3 has 13 residues. Germline-derived CDR1 and CDR2 are DFQATT and SNEGSKA (reference sequence). J was trimmed by 1 base and V by 6 bases; bases with no gene match: 5. The CDR3 region is CSARTGLNYGYTF. In DNA form, the CDR3 reads TGCAGTGCAAGGACAGGCCTTAACTATGGCTACACCTTC.

The rearrangement links TRBV15 to TRBJ1-2; D gene ambiguous. Germline lookup yields CDR1 LNHNV and CDR2 YYDKDF (reference sequence). The V end lost 4 bases, the J end lost 7 bases, and 13 bases lay between the germline ends. The CDR3 sequence is 13 residues long. CDR3 sequence reads: CATSTSPLGGYTF. CDR3 DNA: TGTGCCACCAGCACATCCCCCCTGGGTGGCTACACCTTC.

V is TRBV7-2 and J is TRBJ2-1; 9 bases are a match to TRBD2. In germline, CDR1 is SGHTA, CDR2 FQGNSA. This CDR3 has 15 amino acids. V was clipped by 6 bases and J by 2 bases; unmatched bases: 5. DNA of the CDR3: TGTGCCAGCAGACGATCTAGCGGGACCTACAATGAGCAGTTCTTC. It specifies CASRRSSGTYNEQFF. Variable domain in full (rest from reference TRBV7-2 and TRBJ2-1): GAGVSQSPSNKVTEKGKDVELRCDPISGHTALYWYRQSLGQGLEFLIYFQGNSAPDKSGLPSDRFSAERTGGSVSTLTIQRTQQEDSAVYLCASRRSSGTYNEQFFGPGTRLTVL.

The J gene is TRBJ1-1, the V gene TRBV27; D is perhaps TRBD1 (6 bases). Germline V gene sequence: CDR1 MNHEY, CDR2 SMNVEV (reference sequence). The germline V and J ends were trimmed by 7 bases and 0 bases, with 15 bases remaining between them. The length of the CDR3 is 15 residues. As DNA, the CDR3 is TGTGCCAGCATTCCGGACAGCTCGATGAACACTGAAGCTTTCTTT. This encodes CASIPDSSMNTEAFF.

There are a few counts of this clonotype. The V gene is TRBV5-4, the J gene TRBJ1-6; 7 bases match TRBD1. The CDR3 totals 14 residues. CDR1 and CDR2 from the germline V gene are SGHNT and YYREEE (reference sequence). Losses at the gene ends were 4 bases for V and 9 bases for J; bases not matched to a gene: 7. The CDR3 nucleotides are TGTGCCAGCAGCCCTGACAGGGATGCTTCACCCCTCCACTTT. The encoded protein is CASSPDRDASPLHF.

The chain couples TRBV10-3 to TRBJ1-1; no definite D call. The CDR3 extends over 13 amino acids. Germline V gives CDR1 ENHRY, CDR2 SYGVKD. V lost 10 bases to trimming and J lost 0 bases, with 12 bases between them. DNA of the CDR3: TGTGCCACAATAGGACGCATGAACACTGAAGCTTTCTTT. This encodes CATIGRMNTEAFF.

This clonotype appeared a single time. This chain uses TRBV6-1 with TRBJ1-5; 9 bases match TRBD1. There are 13 residues in the CDR3. With 8 bases clipped from V and 4 bases from J, the junction kept 3 bases outside the gene matches. Germline V gene data show CDR1 as MNHNS and CDR2 as SASEGT. CDR3 nucleotides: TGTGCCAGCTGGACAGGGGTTAATCAGCCCCAGCATTTT. As protein: CASWTGVNQPQHF.

The chain uses TRBV6-1 and TRBJ1-1; D might be TRBD1 (5 bases). The germline CDR1 and CDR2 sequences are MNHNS and SASEGT. V was pared by 3 bases and J by 4 bases, with 6 bases between. There are 12 residues in the CDR3. This chain's CDR3 is CASSDRVTEAFF. The CDR3 nucleotides are TGTGCCAGCAGTGACAGGGTCACTGAAGCTTTCTTT.

The chain carries TRBV4-1 and TRBJ1-2; 7 nucleotides agree with TRBD1. The V and J ends lost 0 bases and 5 bases, in that order; junction bases with no gene match: 6. The CDR3 is 15 amino acids. Germline V gene lookup returns CDR1 MGHRA and CDR2 YSYEKL. The CDR3, as DNA: TGCGCCAGCAGCCAAGAAGGGGGCTCCTTATATGGCTACACCTTC. This encodes CASSQEGGSLYGYTF.

The chain links TRBV20-1 to TRBJ1-2; TRBD1 aligns across 7 bases. The CDR3 totals 12 residues. Per the germline V gene, CDR1 is DFQATT and CDR2 is SNEGSKA (reference sequence). Trimming removed 5 bases from V and 6 bases from J; junction bases left unmatched: 6. The CDR3 is CSAPTGRNGYTF. CDR3 in DNA: TGCAGTGCTCCGACAGGGAGGAATGGCTACACCTTC.

This clonotype has a single count. This chain connects TRBV5-4 to TRBJ2-5; no clear D. Trimming cost V 2 bases and J 5 bases, with 13 bases left between them. The CDR3 sequence is 14 residues long. Germline V gene sequence: CDR1 SGHNT, CDR2 YYREEE (reference sequence). The CDR3 spells CASSLRLTDETQYF. DNA of the CDR3: TGTGCCAGCAGCTTACGATTGACTGATGAGACCCAGTACTTC.

The V call is TRBV24-1, the J call TRBJ2-2, with D possibly matching TRBD2 (5 bases). Germline CDR1 reads KGHDR; CDR2 reads SFDVKD. The CDR3 length is 14 residues. With 4 bases removed from V and 5 bases from J, the gap between germline ends came to 10 bases. The CDR3 here is CATSEQDYTGELFF. CDR3 bases: TGTGCCACCAGTGAACAAGACTATACCGGGGAGCTGTTTTTT.

The J gene is TRBJ1-1, the V gene TRBV27, with D possibly being TRBD1 (5 bases). With 7 bases removed from V and 6 bases from J, the gap between germline ends came to 18 bases. The germline gives CDR1 MNHEY, CDR2 SMNVEV (reference sequence). The CDR3 runs to 14 residues. The CDR3 reads CASTHLPRVAEAFF. CDR3 DNA: TGTGCCAGCACACACCTTCCCAGGGTGGCTGAAGCTTTCTTT.